These 11 T cell receptor beta chains were sequenced from one sample in a study of T cell repertoires in ileal Crohn's disease. Measured with immunoSEQ multiplex PCR; TCRdb has only the in-frame clones, and not every one. This table has approximately 5,100 clones, 80% appearing once. The time point here: inflamed ileum from the surgical specimen. The source material was ileal tissue. The receptors were sampled from an adult with Crohn's disease.

This clone was seen only a few times. The chain uses TRBV5-5 and TRBJ1-1, with D perhaps matching TRBD1 (5 bases). There are 18 residues in the CDR3. Per the germline V gene, CDR1 is SGHKS and CDR2 is YYEKEE (reference sequence). V dropped 0 bases and J dropped 1 base, with 19 bases sitting between them. This CDR3 is CASSLVGLGGASNTEAFF. The CDR3 DNA follows: TGTGCCAGCAGCTTGGTCGGATTGGGTGGGGCCTCGAACACTGAAGCTTTCTTT.

This chain links TRBV28 with TRBJ2-2; 7 positions match TRBD1. Germline V gene sequence: CDR1 MDHEN, CDR2 SYDVKM. The CDR3 has 16 amino acids. V lost 2 bases to trimming and J lost 1 base; unmatched junction nucleotides: 4. CDR3 bases: TGTGCCAGCAGTTTAAGGACAGGCAAGAACACCGGGGAGCTGTTTTTT. Protein product: CASSLRTGKNTGELFF.

The rearrangement uses TRBV6-5 and TRBJ2-7; 10 positions agree with TRBD2. This CDR3 comprises 15 residues. CDR1 and CDR2 (germline): MNHEY, SVGAGI. Trimming cost V 5 bases and J 1 base; bases outside gene matches: 5. The CDR3 loop is CASSTSGVYSYEQYF. The CDR3 DNA follows: TGTGCCAGCAGTACTAGCGGGGTGTATTCCTACGAGCAGTACTTC.

This chain uses TRBV7-3 with TRBJ2-1; D remains unclear. The CDR3 runs 16 residues. The V gene's germline CDR1 is SGHTA and CDR2 FQGTGA. Trimming shortened V by 2 bases and J by 0 bases, and 11 bases separated the two germline ends. In nucleotides, the CDR3 is TGTGCCAGCAGCTTAGACCCCAGTAGCTCCTACAATGAGCAGTTCTTC. This codes for CASSLDPSSSYNEQFF.

The chain recombines TRBV27 with TRBJ2-5; 11 nucleotides line up with TRBD2. The CDR3 runs to 14 residues. In germline, CDR1 is MNHEY, CDR2 SMNVEV (reference sequence). V dropped 4 bases and J dropped 6; count of bases not matched to a gene: 4. The CDR3 DNA follows: TGTGCCAGCAGTTCAACTAGCGGGGGTCAGACCCAGTACTTC. Residues: CASSSTSGGQTQYF.

This rearrangement joins TRBV6-6 to TRBJ1-5, with D possibly matching TRBD1 (6 bases). The CDR3 runs 14 residues. Germline assignment: CDR1 MNHNY and CDR2 SVGAGI (reference sequence). V lost 4 bases, J lost 3 bases, and 10 bases lay in between. The DNA for the CDR3 is TGTGCCAGCAGTTCAACAGGGTTCAATCAGCCCCAGCATTTT. It yields the protein CASSSTGFNQPQHF.

The rearrangement joins TRBV30 to TRBJ2-2, with D tentatively TRBD1 (5 bases). The CDR3 sequence is 13 residues long. Trimming removed 4 bases at V and 1 base at J, with 7 bases between. Germline CDR1 GTSNPN, CDR2 SVGIG (reference sequence). CDR3 in DNA: TGTGCCTGGATTACAGGGAACACCGGGGAGCTGTTTTTT. This encodes CAWITGNTGELFF.

The rearrangement uses TRBV6-5 and TRBJ1-2; D is possibly TRBD1 (6 bases). The V end was cut by 0 bases, the J end by 4 bases, with 9 bases between. Germline V lookup: CDR1 MNHEY, CDR2 SVGAGI. CDR3 length: 14 amino acids. The CDR3 nucleotides are TGTGCCAGCAGTTACTCCGGACAGCGCTATGGCTACACCTTC. The encoded protein is CASSYSGQRYGYTF.

This clone occurred a few times. CDR3 loop: CASSLEGTIIDTQYF. The CDR3 DNA is TGTGCCAGCAGTTTGGAGGGGACGATTATAGATACGCAGTATTTT. The rearrangement links TRBV28 to TRBJ2-3; D may be TRBD2 (6 bases). With 3 bases removed from V and 5 bases from J, the gap between germline ends came to 15 bases. CDR3 length equals 15 residues. Per germline, CDR1 MDHEN and CDR2 SYDVKM.

This clone was seen a handful of times. Mismatch with germline at one junction end may stem from a read error. This chain links TRBV2 with TRBJ1-2; 10 bases are shared with TRBD1. The CDR3 has 13 residues. Germline CDR1 and CDR2: SNHLY and FYNNEI. CDR3 sequence reads: CASREGTGDGYTF. For the CDR3, the DNA is TGTGCCAGCAGAGAAGGGACAGGGGATGGCTACACCTTC.

The chain is built from TRBV7-3 and TRBJ1-1; tentatively, D is TRBD1 (5 bases). CDR1 SGHTA and CDR2 FQGTGA come from the germline V gene. Trimming removed 4 bases from V and 5 bases from J, with 11 bases in between. The CDR3 runs to 13 residues. CDR3 in DNA: TGTGCCAGCAGCTCCCGGCGGGGGACTGAAGCTTTCTTT. It is translated as CASSSRRGTEAFF.